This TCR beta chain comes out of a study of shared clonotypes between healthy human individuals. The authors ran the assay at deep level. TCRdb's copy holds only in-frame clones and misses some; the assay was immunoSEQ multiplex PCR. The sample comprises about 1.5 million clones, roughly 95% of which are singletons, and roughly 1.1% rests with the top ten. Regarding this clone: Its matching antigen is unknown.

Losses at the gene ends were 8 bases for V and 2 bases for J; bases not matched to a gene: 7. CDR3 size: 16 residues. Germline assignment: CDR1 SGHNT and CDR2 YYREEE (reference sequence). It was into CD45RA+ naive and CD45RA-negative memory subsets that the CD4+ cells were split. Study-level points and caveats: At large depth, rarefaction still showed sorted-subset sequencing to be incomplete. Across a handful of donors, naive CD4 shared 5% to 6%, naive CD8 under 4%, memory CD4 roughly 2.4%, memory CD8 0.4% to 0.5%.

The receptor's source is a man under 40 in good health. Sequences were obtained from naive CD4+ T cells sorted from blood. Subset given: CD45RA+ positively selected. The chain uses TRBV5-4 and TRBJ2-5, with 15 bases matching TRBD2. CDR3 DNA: TGTGCCAGTACCATGGGACTAGCGGGAGGACAAGAGACCCAGTACTTC. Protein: CASTMGLAGGQETQYF.